This TCR beta chain was documented in a study of shared clonotypes between healthy human individuals. General study findings and limits: Against clonotypes common to all four donors, non-shared ones had lower generation probabilities. Apart from blood, nothing was sampled; tissue repertoires likely differ.

Assay execution proceeded at the deep level. Generated by immunoSEQ multiplex PCR, the TCRdb table keeps only in-frame clones and is missing some. The sample shows under 1,900,000 clones, approximately 98.5% of them seen only once. CDR1 is LNHNV and CDR2 is YYDKDF in the germline V gene (reference sequence). This CDR3 contains 15 residues. V lost 0 bases, J lost 6 bases, and 11 bases lay in between. Regarding this clone: The antigen is unknown.

The sequence was obtained from a man aged 25-45 years in good health. The chain is built from TRBV15 and TRBJ2-2, with D possibly TRBD2 on 5 matching bases. Sequenced: naive CD4+ T cells sorted from blood. The subset is: CD45RA+ positively selected. The CDR3 here is CATSRDRRFAGELFF. DNA for the CDR3: TGTGCCACCAGCAGAGATCGGAGGTTCGCCGGGGAGCTGTTTTTT.